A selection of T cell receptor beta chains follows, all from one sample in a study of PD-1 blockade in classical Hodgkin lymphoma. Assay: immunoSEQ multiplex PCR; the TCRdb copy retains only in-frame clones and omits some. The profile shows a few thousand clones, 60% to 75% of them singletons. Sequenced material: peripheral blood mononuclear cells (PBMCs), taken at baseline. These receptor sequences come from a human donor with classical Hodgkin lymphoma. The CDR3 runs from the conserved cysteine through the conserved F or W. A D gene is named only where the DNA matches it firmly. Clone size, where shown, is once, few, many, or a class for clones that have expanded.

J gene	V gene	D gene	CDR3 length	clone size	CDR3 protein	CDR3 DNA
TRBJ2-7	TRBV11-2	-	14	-	CASSDREWAYEQYF	TGTGCCAGCAGCGACCGAGAATGGGCCTACGAGCAGTACTTC
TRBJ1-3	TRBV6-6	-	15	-	CASRYPGSPGNTIYF	TGTGCCAGCAGATACCCAGGGTCACCTGGAAACACCATATATTTT
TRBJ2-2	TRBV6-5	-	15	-	CASTQSGLNTGELFF	TGTGCCAGCACCCAAAGCGGACTAAACACCGGGGAGCTGTTTTTT
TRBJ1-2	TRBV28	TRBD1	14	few	CASSFWDSFYGYTF	TGTGCCAGCAGTTTTTGGGACAGTTTCTATGGCTACACCTTC
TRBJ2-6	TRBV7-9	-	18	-	CASSEFAGRSPGANVLTF	TGTGCCAGCAGTGAATTTGCAGGGAGGTCACCTGGGGCCAACGTCCTGACTTTC
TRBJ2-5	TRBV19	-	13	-	CASSRSVTGTQYF	TGTGCCAGTAGTCGCTCCGTCACGGGGACCCAGTACTTC
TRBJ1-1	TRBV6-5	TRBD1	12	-	CASSDRDTEAFF	TGTGCCAGCAGCGACAGGGACACTGAAGCTTTCTTT
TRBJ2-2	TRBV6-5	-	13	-	CASSFGTTGELFF	TGTGCCAGCAGTTTCGGGACTACCGGGGAGCTGTTTTTT
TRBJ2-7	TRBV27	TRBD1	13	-	CASSDRGQYEQYF	TGTGCCAGCTCGGACAGGGGTCAGTACGAGCAGTACTTC
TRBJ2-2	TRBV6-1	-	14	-	CASSEGGFTGELFF	TGTGCCAGCAGTGAAGGCGGGTTCACCGGGGAGCTGTTTTTT
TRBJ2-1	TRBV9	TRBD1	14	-	CASSVGGQGNEQFF	TGTGCCAGCAGCGTAGGGGGACAGGGGAATGAGCAGTTCTTC
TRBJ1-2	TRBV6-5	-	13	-	CASSRDIGVGYTF	TGTGCCAGCAGTAGGGACATAGGGGTTGGCTACACCTTC
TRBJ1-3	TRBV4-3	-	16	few	CASSQDEQISGNTIYF	TGCGCCAGCAGCCAAGATGAGCAGATCTCTGGAAACACCATATATTTT
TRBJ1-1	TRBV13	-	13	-	CASSLGPATEAFF	TGTGCCAGCAGCTTAGGACCGGCCACTGAAGCTTTCTTT
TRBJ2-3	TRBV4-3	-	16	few	CASSQVCVCHRYTQYF	TGCGCCAGCAGCCAAGTTTGTGTCTGTCATCGATATACGCAGTATTTT
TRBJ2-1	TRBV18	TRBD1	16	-	CASSPGTGAMDNEQFF	TGTGCCAGCTCACCGGGGACAGGGGCAATGGACAATGAGCAGTTCTTC
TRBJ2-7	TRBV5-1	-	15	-	CASSLEGVISYEQYF	TGCGCCAGCAGCTTGGAGGGGGTGATCTCCTACGAGCAGTACTTC
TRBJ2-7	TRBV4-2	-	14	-	CASSQVGTTYEQYF	TGTGCCAGCAGCCAGGTAGGGACAACATACGAGCAGTACTTC
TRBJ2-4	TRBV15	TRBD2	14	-	CATSRDPSGRVQYF	TGTGCCACCAGCAGAGATCCTAGCGGGAGGGTTCAGTACTTC
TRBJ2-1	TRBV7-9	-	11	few	CASNYHNEQFF	TGTGCCAGCAACTACCACAATGAGCAGTTCTTC
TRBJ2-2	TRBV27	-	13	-	CASSLTWGGELFF	TGTGCCAGCAGCCTCACCTGGGGCGGGGAGCTGTTTTTT
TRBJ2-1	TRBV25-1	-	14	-	CASSRRGSYNEQFF	TGTGCCAGCTCACGTCGGGGCTCCTACAATGAGCAGTTCTTC
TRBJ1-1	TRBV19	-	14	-	CASTRTHRTTEAFF	TGTGCCAGTACCCGGACTCACAGAACGACTGAAGCTTTCTTT
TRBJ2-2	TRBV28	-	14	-	CASRPDGNTGELFF	TGTGCCAGCAGACCGGACGGGAACACCGGGGAGCTGTTTTTT
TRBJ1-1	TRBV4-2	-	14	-	CASSQAGGNTEAFF	TGTGCCAGCAGCCAAGCTGGGGGAAACACTGAAGCTTTCTTT
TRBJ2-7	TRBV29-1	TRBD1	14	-	CSVGGGTGTYEQYF	TGCAGCGTTGGGGGTGGGACAGGGACCTACGAGCAGTACTTC
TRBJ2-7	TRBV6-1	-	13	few	CASSTGPTYEQYF	TGTGCCAGCAGCACCGGGCCTACCTACGAGCAGTACTTC
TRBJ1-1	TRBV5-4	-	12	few	CASSFWDTEAFF	TGTGCCAGCAGCTTTTGGGACACTGAAGCTTTCTTT
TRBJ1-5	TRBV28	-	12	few	CASSFRGQPQHF	TGTGCCAGCAGTTTTCGAGGCCAGCCCCAGCATTTT
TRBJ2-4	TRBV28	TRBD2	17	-	CASSFPLAVEAKNIQYF	TGTGCCAGCAGTTTCCCCCTAGCGGTAGAAGCCAAAAACATTCAGTACTTC
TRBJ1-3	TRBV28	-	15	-	CASSSTGNKGGTIYF	TGTGCCAGCAGTTCAACAGGGAATAAAGGGGGCACCATATATTTT
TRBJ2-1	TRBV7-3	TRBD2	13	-	CASSIAGGGEQFF	TGTGCCAGCAGTATAGCGGGAGGGGGTGAGCAGTTCTTC
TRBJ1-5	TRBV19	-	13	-	CASSQVVDQPQHF	TGTGCCAGTAGTCAGGTTGTGGATCAGCCCCAGCATTTT
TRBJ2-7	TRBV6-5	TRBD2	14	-	CASIERTSGYEQYF	TGTGCCAGCATTGAACGGACTAGCGGGTACGAGCAGTACTTC
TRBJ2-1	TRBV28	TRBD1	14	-	CASSFGTGYSEQFF	TGTGCCAGCAGTTTCGGGACAGGGTACAGTGAGCAGTTCTTC
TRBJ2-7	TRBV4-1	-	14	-	CASSQEQGPYEQYF	TGCGCCAGCAGCCAAGAGCAGGGCCCCTACGAGCAGTACTTC
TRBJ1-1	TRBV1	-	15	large	CARGRGVDMNTEAFF	TGCGCCAGAGGGCGGGGAGTAGACATGAACACTGAAGCTTTCTTT
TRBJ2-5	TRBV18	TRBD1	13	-	CASSPGTEETQYF	TGTGCCAGCTCACCAGGGACAGAAGAGACCCAGTACTTC
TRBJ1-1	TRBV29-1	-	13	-	CSVDGVAATEAFF	TGCAGCGTTGATGGGGTGGCGGCGACTGAAGCTTTCTTT
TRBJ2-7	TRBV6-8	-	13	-	CASSLMEGVEQYF	TGTGCCAGCAGTCTAATGGAGGGAGTCGAGCAGTACTTC
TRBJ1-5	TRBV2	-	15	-	CASRMDSHSNQPQHF	TGTGCCAGCCGGATGGACAGCCATAGCAATCAGCCCCAGCATTTT
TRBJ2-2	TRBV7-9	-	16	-	CASSLAGRRGTGELFF	TGTGCCAGCAGCTTAGCGGGACGGAGGGGGACCGGGGAGCTGTTTTTT
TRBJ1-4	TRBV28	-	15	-	CATNLPGITNEKLFF	TGTGCCACCAACTTGCCGGGGATCACTAATGAAAAACTGTTTTTT
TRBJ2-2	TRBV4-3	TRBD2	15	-	CASSQEGSGAGELFF	TGCGCCAGCAGCCAAGAGGGGAGCGGGGCCGGGGAGCTGTTTTTT
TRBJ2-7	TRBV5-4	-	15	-	CASSLEVGPSYEQYF	TGTGCCAGCAGCTTGGAGGTCGGACCGTCCTACGAGCAGTACTTC
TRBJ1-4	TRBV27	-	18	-	CASSPRAGRVWGNEKLFF	TGTGCCAGCTCCCCCCGGGCAGGGAGGGTGTGGGGTAATGAAAAACTGTTTTTT
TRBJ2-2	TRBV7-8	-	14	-	CASSLESNTGELFF	TGTGCCAGCAGCTTAGAGTCGAACACCGGGGAGCTGTTTTTT
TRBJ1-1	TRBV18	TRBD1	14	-	CASSAGQMNTEAFF	TGTGCCAGCTCGGCGGGACAGATGAACACTGAAGCTTTCTTT
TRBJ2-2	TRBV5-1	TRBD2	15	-	CASSLQAGGPGELFF	TGCGCCAGCAGCTTACAAGCGGGAGGTCCCGGGGAGCTGTTTTTT
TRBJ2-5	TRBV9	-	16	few	CASSGAGTMEEETQYF	TGTGCCAGCAGCGGGGCCGGGACAATGGAGGAAGAGACCCAGTACTTC